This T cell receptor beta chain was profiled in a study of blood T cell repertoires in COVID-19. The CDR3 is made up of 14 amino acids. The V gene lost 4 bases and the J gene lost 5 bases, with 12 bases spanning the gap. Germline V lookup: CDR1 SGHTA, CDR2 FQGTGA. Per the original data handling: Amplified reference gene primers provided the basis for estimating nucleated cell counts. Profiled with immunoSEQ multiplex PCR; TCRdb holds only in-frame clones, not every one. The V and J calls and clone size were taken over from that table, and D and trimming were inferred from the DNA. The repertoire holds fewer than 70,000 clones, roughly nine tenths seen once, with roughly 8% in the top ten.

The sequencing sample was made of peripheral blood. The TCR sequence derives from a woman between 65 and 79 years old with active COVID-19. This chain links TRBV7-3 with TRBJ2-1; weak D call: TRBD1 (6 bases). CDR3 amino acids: CASSSDRWNNEQFF. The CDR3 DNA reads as TGTGCCAGCAGCTCCGACAGGTGGAACAATGAGCAGTTCTTC.